Listed below are T cell receptor beta chains from one sample, sequenced in a study of T cell responses to AZD1222 COVID-19 vaccine. The table came from immunoSEQ multiplex PCR; TCRdb's copy has only in-frame clones and leaves some out. The sample lists some 150,000 clones; 82% were seen once. The sample was peripheral blood, taken on day 0 of MenACWY control vaccination. The source of these receptors is an adult in good health. The conserved cysteine and the conserved F or W are not part of the CDR3 here. The D gene is left open where the match is weak.

V gene	D gene	J gene	CDR3 protein
TRBV2	NA	TRBJ1-3	ASRRQAFSGNTIY
TRBV6-5	TRBD2	TRBJ2-5	ASRYSMWEGRETQY
TRBV28	NA	TRBJ1-2	ASSSNGYT
TRBV2	NA	TRBJ2-1	ASRENSYNEQF
TRBV7-8	TRBD1	TRBJ1-4	ASSFTGGANEKLF
TRBV5-4	NA	TRBJ2-1	ASSQDGSGEQF
TRBV19	NA	TRBJ1-1	ASSVDTRGDLNTEAF
TRBV19	NA	TRBJ1-6	ASSIDTGATLH
TRBV27	TRBD1	TRBJ1-2	ASSLRLQGSSNYGYT
TRBV11-2	NA	TRBJ1-1	ASSLSTGNTEAF
TRBV11-2	NA	TRBJ2-5	ASSLGGSRETQY
TRBV7-2	TRBD1	TRBJ2-2	ASSLVGGRGRYTGELF
TRBV27	NA	TRBJ2-7	ASSPVRGEQY
TRBV30	TRBD1	TRBJ2-3	AWIWGTGGTDTQY
TRBV6-2/TRBV6-3	TRBD2	TRBJ2-5	ASSYGLGGETQY
TRBV10-1	NA	TRBJ1-1	ASSVRLGTEAF
TRBV6-4	TRBD1	TRBJ1-3	ASNQTGVGGNTIY
TRBV19	NA	TRBJ1-2	ASNNGPTTSKYGYT
TRBV7-9	NA	TRBJ2-2	ASSTRQANTGELF
TRBV7-8	NA	TRBJ2-1	ASSSFLSGSYNEQF
TRBV5-1	NA	TRBJ2-1	ASSPSLGSYNEQF
TRBV6-1	NA	TRBJ1-4	ASSDRGANEKLF
TRBV3-1/TRBV3-2	NA	TRBJ1-3	ASSQDSGRNTIY
TRBV15	NA	TRBJ2-7	ATSRDRWISYEQY
TRBV5-4	TRBD1	TRBJ2-7	ASSRGQGDYEQY
TRBV7-2	TRBD1	TRBJ2-3	ASGRQGADTQY
TRBV29-1	TRBD1	TRBJ1-2	SVRDRGLNYGYT